One sample yielded the 23 T cell receptor beta chains listed below, sequenced in a study of cytomegalovirus exposure and HLA in healthy donors. PCR was performed using 60 Vbeta and 13 Jbeta primers. Profiled with immunoSEQ multiplex PCR; TCRdb holds only in-frame clones, not every one. The sample yields over 100,000 clones, approximately 78% seen once. Material for sequencing was PBMCs. The receptor set was obtained from a young woman in good health and CMV-seropositive.

This sequence joins TRBV9 and TRBJ2-7; D perhaps matches TRBD1 (7 bases). V was shortened by 4 bases and J by 6 bases, with 11 bases between the two germline ends. Germline assignment: CDR1 SGDLS and CDR2 YYNGEE. CDR3 length equals 12 residues. Here the CDR3 reads CASSSGGTEQYF. In nucleotides, the CDR3 is TGTGCCAGCAGCTCAGGGGGGACCGAGCAGTACTTC.

The rearrangement joins TRBV28 to TRBJ1-4, with 9 positions matching TRBD1. CDR1 and CDR2 from the germline V gene are MDHEN and SYDVKM. Trimming removed 2 bases from V and 7 bases from J; junction bases left unmatched: 5. CDR3 length: 15 residues. The DNA for the CDR3 is TGTGCCAGCAGTTTACCGACAGGGGGGGGTGAAAAACTGTTTTTT. Translation: CASSLPTGGGEKLFF.

V usage is TRBV28 and J usage is TRBJ2-1, with TRBD1 matching over 7 bases. Trimming cost V 5 bases and J 10 bases; bases outside gene matches: 14. This CDR3 has 15 residues. Germline lookup yields CDR1 MDHEN and CDR2 SYDVKM. The CDR3 region is CASSPTPRGQGEQFF. The CDR3 DNA sequence: TGTGCCAGCAGTCCGACCCCAAGGGGGCAGGGGGAGCAGTTCTTC.

This rearrangement joins TRBV9 to TRBJ1-2; 7 positions agree with TRBD1. This CDR3 comprises 12 residues. Trimming took 3 bases from V and 8 from J; bases not matched to a gene: 4. The germline gives CDR1 SGDLS, CDR2 YYNGEE. CDR3 sequence (DNA): TGTGCCAGCAGCGCCACAGGGGAGGGCTACACCTTC. Protein sequence: CASSATGEGYTF.

The CDR3, as DNA: TGTGCCAGCAGTTTAGGTACAGGAGGGCCCCACACAGATACGCAGTATTTT. This gives the protein CASSLGTGGPHTDTQYF. The genes are TRBV28 and TRBJ2-3, with D perhaps matching TRBD2 (6 bases). The germline V gene encodes CDR1 MDHEN and CDR2 SYDVKM. The CDR3 length is 17 residues. Trimming took off 2 bases at V and 2 bases at J, with 17 bases between the two ends.

The chain has TRBV28 and TRBJ1-4, with D uncertain. Germline V lookup: CDR1 MDHEN, CDR2 SYDVKM. The V end lost 11 bases, the J end lost 0 bases, and 13 bases lay between the germline ends. The CDR3 is 14 amino acids. As DNA, the CDR3 is TGTGCCGTACCATCCGGAGCAACTAATGAAAAACTGTTTTTT. Protein: CAVPSGATNEKLFF.

The J gene is TRBJ2-4, the V gene TRBV29-1; 8 bases are shared with TRBD1. Losses at the gene ends were 4 bases for V and 6 bases for J; bases not matched to a gene: 8. The CDR3 runs 14 residues. CDR1 is SQVTM and CDR2 is ANQGSEA in the germline V gene. This CDR3 reads CSVGSQGAGNIQYF. In DNA form, the CDR3 reads TGCAGCGTTGGATCCCAGGGGGCAGGAAACATTCAGTACTTC.

This chain joins TRBV18 and TRBJ2-1, with 8 bases aligning to TRBD2. The CDR3 spans 15 residues. The germline CDR1 and CDR2 sequences are KGHSH and LQKENI. With 0 bases clipped from V and 8 bases from J, the junction kept 6 bases outside the gene matches. Here the CDR3 reads CASSPPGGGLHEQFF. The DNA for the CDR3 is TGTGCCAGCTCACCACCGGGCGGGGGGCTTCATGAGCAGTTCTTC.

This chain connects TRBV28 to TRBJ1-2, with D hard to call. CDR1 MDHEN and CDR2 SYDVKM come from the germline V gene. The V end was cut by 1 base, the J end by 4 bases, with 4 bases between. This CDR3 region has 12 residues. The CDR3 reads CASSLLSYGYTF. The CDR3 DNA reads as TGTGCCAGCAGTTTATTGAGCTATGGCTACACCTTC.

This clone was counted a single time. J is TRBJ2-7 and V is TRBV2; 7 bases fit TRBD2. Germline loops: CDR1 SNHLY, CDR2 FYNNEI. This CDR3 has 11 residues. The J segment lost 6 bases and the V segment lost 8 bases, leaving 4 bases of the junction unmatched. Here the CDR3 DNA reads TGTGCCAGCGAACTAGCGCGCGAGCAGTACTTC. Its translation is CASELAREQYF.

The chain is built from TRBV15 and TRBJ2-2; 8 nucleotides line up with TRBD2. CDR1 is LNHNV, CDR2 YYDKDF, per germline (reference sequence). J lost 7 bases, V lost 4 bases, and 8 bases had no gene match. The CDR3 runs 15 residues. The CDR3 here is CATSKAGLGIGELFF. In DNA form, the CDR3 reads TGTGCCACCAGCAAGGCGGGACTAGGCATCGGGGAGCTGTTTTTT.

The rearrangement joins TRBV7-7 to TRBJ2-3, with D possibly being TRBD1 (6 bases). Between the trimmed V and J ends, which lost 5 bases and 2 bases, there was a span of 23 bases. The CDR3 is 18 amino acids. CDR1 and CDR2 from the germline V gene are SSHAT and FNYEAQ (reference sequence). CDR3 in amino acids: CASSPLQGRWTHTDTQYF. The CDR3 DNA reads as TGTGCCAGCAGCCCCCTCCAGGGGCGGTGGACTCACACAGATACGCAGTATTTT.

As DNA, the CDR3 is TGTGCCAGCAGGGGGGGGCTAGCGGACTACGAGCAGTACTTC. It translates to CASRGGLADYEQYF. J is TRBJ2-7 and V is TRBV5-4; tentative D call: TRBD2 (7 bases). The CDR3 is 14 residues long. Trimming took 5 bases from V and 3 from J, leaving 15 bases between them. Germline V gives CDR1 SGHNT, CDR2 YYREEE (reference sequence). The entire variable domain, with the rest obtained from reference TRBV5-4 and TRBJ2-7, is as follows: ETGVTQSPTHLIKTRGQQVTLRCSSQSGHNTVSWYQQALGQGPQFIFQYYREEENGRGNFPPRFSGLQFPNYSSELNVNALELDDSALYLCASRGGLADYEQYFGPGTRLTVT.

The V call is TRBV11-3, the J call TRBJ2-1, with 10 bases identical to TRBD1. The J segment lost 4 bases and the V segment lost 3 bases, leaving 9 bases of the junction unmatched. The CDR3 is 17 amino acids. Germline V gene data show CDR1 as SGHNT and CDR2 as YENEEA. The CDR3 is CASSFYWTGGEYNEQFF. Written as DNA, the CDR3 is TGTGCCAGCAGCTTTTATTGGACAGGGGGGGAATACAATGAGCAGTTCTTC.

The chain combines TRBV2 with TRBJ1-6; D possibly corresponds to TRBD1 (6 bases). The V gene's germline CDR1 is SNHLY and CDR2 FYNNEI. V was pared by 4 bases and J by 7 bases, with 11 bases between. CDR3 length: 14 amino acids. The CDR3 DNA follows: TGTGCCAGCAGTGCGGCAGGGGACAATTCACCCCTCCACTTT. Translating gives CASSAAGDNSPLHF. The variable domain in full, completed from reference TRBV2 and TRBJ1-6, reads EPEVTQTPSHQVTQMGQEVILRCVPISNHLYFYWYRQILGQKVEFLVSFYNNEISEKSEIFDDQFSVERPDGSNFTLKIRSTKLEDSAMYFCASSAAGDNSPLHFGNGTRLTVT.

This chain links TRBV28 with TRBJ1-2; TRBD1 might be the D (6 bases). With 7 bases removed from V and 6 bases from J, the gap between germline ends came to 18 bases. This CDR3 is 14 amino acids long. Germline V gene data show CDR1 as MDHEN and CDR2 as SYDVKM. CDR3 residues: CASIYRRGPHGYTF. CDR3 nucleotides: TGTGCCAGCATTTACCGGCGGGGGCCCCATGGCTACACCTTC.

The J gene is TRBJ1-3, the V gene TRBV4-1, with D perhaps TRBD1 (6 bases). V lost 1 base to trimming and J lost 7 bases, with 20 bases between them. CDR1 is MGHRA and CDR2 is YSYEKL in the germline V gene. The CDR3 is 17 residues long. The chain's CDR3 is CASSQVSYRAVMNTIYF. Written as DNA, the CDR3 is TGCGCCAGCAGCCAAGTTTCGTACAGGGCAGTTATGAACACCATATATTTT.

The chain combines TRBV6-6 with TRBJ2-1, with 9 bases matching TRBD2. Germline V gene lookup returns CDR1 MNHNY and CDR2 SVGAGI (reference sequence). This CDR3 spans 14 amino acids. With 7 bases clipped from V and 6 bases from J, the junction kept 7 bases outside the gene matches. The CDR3 sequence is CASTSGGSGNEQFF. The CDR3 DNA is TGTGCCAGCACGAGCGGGGGGTCGGGCAATGAGCAGTTCTTC.

In regard to this clone: The germline gene is not matched at one end of the junction; a read error may be the cause. This chain connects TRBV7-9 to TRBJ1-1; D remains unclear. The CDR3 consists of 16 residues. Germline values: CDR1 SEHNR, CDR2 FQNEAQ (reference sequence). In DNA, the CDR3 is TGTTCCAGCAGCTCCAACCCCGGGAGCATGAACACTGAAGCTTTCTTT. It is translated as CSSSSNPGSMNTEAFF.

The gene calls are TRBV4-2 and TRBJ2-1, with 8 bases aligning to TRBD2. V shed 4 bases and J 8 bases; nucleotides not matched to a gene: 13. CDR3 size: 16 residues. CDR1 is LGHNA and CDR2 is YNFKEQ in the germline V gene. CDR3 amino acids: CASSPGDGGAWDEQFF. The CDR3 DNA reads TGTGCCAGCAGCCCTGGGGACGGGGGGGCTTGGGATGAGCAGTTCTTC.

The V and J genes are TRBV28 and TRBJ1-4, with D uncertain. Germline lookup yields CDR1 MDHEN and CDR2 SYDVKM. CDR3 length equals 15 residues. V lost 6 bases, J lost 8 bases, and 19 bases lay in between. The CDR3 sequence is CASSPMPVELEKLFF. CDR3 nucleotides: TGTGCCAGCAGCCCTATGCCGGTAGAGCTGGAAAAACTGTTTTTT. Using reference TRBV28 and TRBJ1-4 for the parts outside the CDR3, the full variable domain is DVKVTQSSRYLVKRTGEKVFLECVQDMDHENMFWYRQDPGLGLRLIYFSYDVKMKEKGDIPEGYSVSREKKERFSLILESASTNQTSMYLCASSPMPVELEKLFFGSGTQLSVL.

This rearrangement joins TRBV5-1 to TRBJ2-1, with TRBD2 identical over 9 bases. Losses at the gene ends were 4 bases for V and 4 bases for J; bases not matched to a gene: 6. The CDR3 consists of 15 residues. Per the germline V gene, CDR1 is SGHRS and CDR2 is YFSETQ. Here the CDR3 reads CASSRAGGSYNEQFF. In DNA, the CDR3 is TGCGCCAGCAGCAGGGCGGGGGGGTCTTACAATGAGCAGTTCTTC. The whole variable domain, remainder taken from reference TRBV5-1 and TRBJ2-1, is KAGVTQTPRYLIKTRGQQVTLSCSPISGHRSVSWYQQTPGQGLQFLFEYFSETQRNKGNFPGRFSGRQFSNSRSEMNVSTLELGDSALYLCASSRAGGSYNEQFFGPGTRLTVL.

The chain couples TRBV5-4 to TRBJ1-2, with 9 bases that match TRBD1. Trimming cost V 3 bases and J 1 base; bases outside gene matches: 4. CDR1 and CDR2 from the germline V gene are SGHNT and YYREEE (reference sequence). CDR3 length equals 15 residues. This CDR3 is CASSSGTGFNYGYTF. As DNA, the CDR3 is TGTGCCAGCAGCTCGGGGACAGGGTTTAACTATGGCTACACCTTC.